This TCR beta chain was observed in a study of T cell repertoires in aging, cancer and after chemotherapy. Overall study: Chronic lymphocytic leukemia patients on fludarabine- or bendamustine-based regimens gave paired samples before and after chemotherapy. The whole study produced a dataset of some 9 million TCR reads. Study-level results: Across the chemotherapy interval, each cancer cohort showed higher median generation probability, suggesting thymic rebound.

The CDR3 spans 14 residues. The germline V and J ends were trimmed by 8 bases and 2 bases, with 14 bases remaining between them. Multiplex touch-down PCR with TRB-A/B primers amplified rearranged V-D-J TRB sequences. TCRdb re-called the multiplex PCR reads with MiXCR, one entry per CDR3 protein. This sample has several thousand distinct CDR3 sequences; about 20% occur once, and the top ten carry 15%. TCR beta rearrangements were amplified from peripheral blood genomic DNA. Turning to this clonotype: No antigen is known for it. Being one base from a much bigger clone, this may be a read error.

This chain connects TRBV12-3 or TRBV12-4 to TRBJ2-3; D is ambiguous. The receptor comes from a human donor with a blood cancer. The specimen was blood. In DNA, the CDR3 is TGTGCCAGCGCCCGAGTACGTCCCACAGATACGCAGTATTTT. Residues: CASARVRPTDTQYF.